One and the same sample provided the 16 T cell receptor beta chains below, sequenced in a study of identical twins. TCRdb itself ran the 5' RACE reads through MiXCR, one entry per CDR3 protein. The sample gives 500,000 to 600,000 distinct CDR3 sequences, about 20% of which show up once; about 0.99% is in the top ten. The same sample was also used in a study of T cells expressing NK-cell markers.

Sequenced material: CD4+ T cells sorted from blood. The source is a woman under 30 in good health.

The J gene is TRBJ1-1, the V gene TRBV20-1; possibly TRBD1 for D (5 bases). Germline CDR1 DFQATT, CDR2 SNEGSKA (reference sequence). V gave up 6 bases and J gave up 7 bases, with 15 bases separating them. The CDR3 is made up of 12 amino acids. The CDR3 sequence is CSAFDGDHEAFF. The CDR3 coding sequence is TGCAGTGCCTTTGACGGGGACCATGAAGCTTTCTTT.

CDR3 protein: CAWSASGRNTQYF. DNA of the CDR3: TGTGCCTGGTCCGCTAGCGGGAGAAATACGCAGTATTTT. The genes are TRBV30 and TRBJ2-3; 10 bases line up with TRBD2. The V segment lost 5 bases and the J segment 7 bases; nucleotides outside the gene matches: 6. CDR3 length equals 13 residues. Germline assignment: CDR1 GTSNPN and CDR2 SVGIG (reference sequence).

The rearrangement joins TRBV12-3 or TRBV12-4 to TRBJ1-6; 8 bases fit TRBD1. The CDR3 has 15 amino acids. J gave up 10 bases and V 3 bases, and 8 bases lay outside the gene matches. CDR3 bases: TGTGCCAGCAGTTTTTCGGACAGGGTGAGATCACCCCTCCACTTT. Amino acid sequence: CASSFSDRVRSPLHF.

The sample holds a few counts of this clonotype. The V gene is TRBV29-1, the J gene TRBJ2-5; 10 bases fit TRBD2. This CDR3 comprises 13 residues. Germline V gene sequence: CDR1 SQVTM, CDR2 ANQGSEA. The junction had 7 bases not matched to a gene; V was cut back by 5 bases and J by 7 bases. CDR3 residues: CSVSGRALGTQYF. DNA of the CDR3: TGCAGCGTTAGCGGGAGGGCCCTGGGGACCCAGTACTTC.

At least ten counts were recorded for this clonotype. CDR3 DNA sequence: TGTGCCAGCAAGCGTAAGTGGCAGGCCGCTCTTGAATCCTACGAGCAGTACTTC. Its protein product is CASKRKWQAALESYEQYF. V gene TRBV2 combines with J gene TRBJ2-7; unclear D gene. With 7 bases removed from V and 1 base from J, the gap between germline ends came to 26 bases. Germline lookup yields CDR1 SNHLY and CDR2 FYNNEI. The CDR3 contains 18 residues.

The chain has TRBV20-1 and TRBJ1-2; possible D gene TRBD1, 6 bases. The CDR3 sequence is 12 residues long. The germline V gene has CDR1 DFQATT and CDR2 SNEGSKA (reference sequence). Trimming cost V 6 bases and J 9 bases, with 17 bases left between them. CDR3 amino acids: CSAEGGVLSYTF. In DNA form, the CDR3 reads TGCAGTGCCGAGGGGGGGGTTCTGAGCTACACCTTC.

This clonotype has at least ten counts. This chain joins TRBV5-1 and TRBJ2-1; the match to TRBD2 covers 8 bases. Trimming cost V 1 base and J 0 bases; bases outside gene matches: 3. Germline values: CDR1 SGHRS, CDR2 YFSETQ. The length of the CDR3 is 16 residues. The CDR3 reads CASSLPLADSYNEQFF. The DNA of the CDR3 is TGCGCCAGCAGCTTGCCACTAGCGGACTCCTACAATGAGCAGTTCTTC.

V is TRBV7-9 and J is TRBJ1-2; D is undetermined. The CDR3 is 15 amino acids. Per the germline V gene, CDR1 is SEHNR and CDR2 is FQNEAQ (reference sequence). Deletions cut 2 bases from V and 8 bases from J, with 18 bases between. The CDR3 loop reads CASSLPRPKPGGYTF. The DNA for the CDR3 is TGTGCCAGCAGCTTACCACGGCCGAAGCCCGGGGGCTACACCTTC. The full variable domain, with the rest looked up from reference TRBV7-9 and TRBJ1-2, is DTGVSQNPRHKITKRGQNVTFRCDPISEHNRLYWYRQTLGQGPEFLTYFQNEAQLEKSRLLSDRFSAERPKGSFSTLEIQRTEQGDSAMYLCASSLPRPKPGGYTFGSGTRLTVV.

There are a few counts of this clonotype. The rearrangement uses TRBV6-5 and TRBJ1-4; no firm D call. The length of the CDR3 is 13 residues. Deletions cut 2 bases from V and 8 bases from J, with 9 bases between. The germline CDR1 and CDR2 sequences are MNHEY and SVGAGI. The DNA of the CDR3 is TGTGCCAGCAGTTACGCGCGTTGGGAAAAACTGTTTTTT. It encodes CASSYARWEKLFF.

V usage is TRBV12-3 or TRBV12-4 and J usage is TRBJ2-1; 7 nucleotides agree with TRBD2. Trimming at V came to 11 bases and at J to 10 bases, leaving 26 bases not matched to a gene. The CDR3 extends over 17 amino acids. Written as DNA, the CDR3 is TGTGCCTGCAAACCGTCCCTTTTGGCGGGAGTGGTAAGGGAGCAGTTCTTC. This encodes CACKPSLLAGVVREQFF.

The chain combines TRBV9 with TRBJ2-5; 7 nucleotides line up with TRBD2. Germline lookup yields CDR1 SGDLS and CDR2 YYNGEE. The CDR3 is 16 residues long. V shed 0 bases, J shed 4 bases, and the junction held 9 bases outside the gene matches. CDR3 sequence: CASSVGFSAGRETQYF. CDR3 nucleotide sequence: TGTGCCAGCAGCGTAGGGTTCTCAGCGGGAAGAGAGACCCAGTACTTC. The whole variable domain, filled in from reference TRBV9 and TRBJ2-5, reads DSGVTQTPKHLITATGQRVTLRCSPRSGDLSVYWYQQSLDQGLQFLIQYYNGEERAKGNILERFSAQQFPDLHSELNLSSLELGDSALYFCASSVGFSAGRETQYFGPGTRLLVL.

CDR3 amino acids: CASSYGGQQYF. CDR3 nucleotides: TGTGCCAGCAGTTACGGGGGGCAGCAGTACTTC. The chain carries TRBV6-5 and TRBJ2-7; possibly TRBD1 or TRBD2 for D (6 bases each). The CDR3 extends over 11 amino acids. CDR1 is MNHEY, CDR2 SVGAGI, per germline. Trimming took off 2 bases at V and 8 bases at J, with 7 bases between the two ends.

CDR3 nucleotide sequence: TGTGCCAGCAGCTCAAATAGCGGGGCCACCGGGGAGCTGTTTTTT. This codes for CASSSNSGATGELFF. The chain recombines TRBV7-6 with TRBJ2-2, with 8 bases that match TRBD2. The CDR3 sequence is 15 residues long. Trimming cost V 4 bases and J 4 bases; bases outside gene matches: 5. Per the germline V gene, CDR1 is SGHVS and CDR2 is FNYEAQ.

The chain uses TRBV9 and TRBJ1-1; 8 bases fit TRBD1. The CDR3 loop spans 15 amino acids. CDR1 is SGDLS, CDR2 YYNGEE, per germline. V shed 3 bases and J 3 bases; nucleotides not matched to a gene: 7. CDR3 sequence: CASSAGTGWYTEAFF. CDR3 coding DNA: TGTGCCAGCAGCGCGGGGACAGGTTGGTACACTGAAGCTTTCTTT. The full variable domain, completed using reference TRBV9 and TRBJ1-1, is DSGVTQTPKHLITATGQRVTLRCSPRSGDLSVYWYQQSLDQGLQFLIQYYNGEERAKGNILERFSAQQFPDLHSELNLSSLELGDSALYFCASSAGTGWYTEAFFGQGTRLTVV.

J is TRBJ2-3 and V is TRBV5-1; D perhaps matches TRBD2 (5 bases). The germline gives CDR1 SGHRS, CDR2 YFSETQ. Between the trimmed V and J ends, which lost 1 base and 2 bases, there was a span of 14 bases. The CDR3 spans 16 residues. The CDR3 sequence: CASSLSSGIITDTQYF. The CDR3 DNA sequence: TGCGCCAGCAGCTTGAGCAGCGGCATTATCACAGATACGCAGTATTTT.

The genes are TRBV25-1 and TRBJ2-1, with a possible D match to TRBD2 (6 bases). The germline V and J ends were trimmed by 3 bases and 3 bases, with 15 bases remaining between them. CDR3 length: 16 residues. Germline V gene data show CDR1 as MGHDK and CDR2 as SYGVNS. CDR3 residues: CASSDRPGTGYNEQFF. The CDR3 nucleotides read TGTGCCAGCAGTGATCGTCCCGGGACTGGCTACAATGAGCAGTTCTTC.